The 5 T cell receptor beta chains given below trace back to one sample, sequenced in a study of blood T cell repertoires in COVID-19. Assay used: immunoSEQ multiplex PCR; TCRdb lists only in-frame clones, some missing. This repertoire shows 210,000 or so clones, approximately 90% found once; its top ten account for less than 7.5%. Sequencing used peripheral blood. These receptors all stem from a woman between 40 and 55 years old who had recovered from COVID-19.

The CDR3: CATSRGITSGSTDTQYF. The CDR3 DNA reads TGTGCCACCAGCAGAGGCATAACTAGCGGTAGCACAGATACGCAGTATTTT. This chain joins TRBV15 and TRBJ2-3, with 8 bases fitting TRBD2. CDR1 LNHNV and CDR2 YYDKDF come from the germline V gene (reference sequence). V was clipped by 1 base and J by 0 bases; unmatched bases: 6. This CDR3 spans 17 amino acids.

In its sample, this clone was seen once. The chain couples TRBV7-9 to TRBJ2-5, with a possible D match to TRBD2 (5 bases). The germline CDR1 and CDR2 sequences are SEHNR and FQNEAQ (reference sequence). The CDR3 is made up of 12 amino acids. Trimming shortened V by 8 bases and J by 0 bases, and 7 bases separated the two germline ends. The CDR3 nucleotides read TGTGCCAGCCAGCGGTACCAAGAGACCCAGTACTTC. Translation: CASQRYQETQYF.

In DNA, the CDR3 is TGTGCCAGCTCACAGGGAGAGGCCGATAAGGGGACCCAGTACTTC. Protein: CASSQGEADKGTQYF. The J gene is TRBJ2-5, the V gene TRBV18, with D perhaps matching TRBD2 (5 bases). V lost 4 bases and J lost 7, with 19 bases in between. The germline CDR1 and CDR2 sequences are KGHSH and LQKENI. The CDR3 has 15 amino acids.

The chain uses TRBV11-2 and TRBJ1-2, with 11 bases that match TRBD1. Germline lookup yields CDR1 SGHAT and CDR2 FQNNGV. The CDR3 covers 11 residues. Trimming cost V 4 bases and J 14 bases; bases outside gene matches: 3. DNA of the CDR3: TGTGCCAGCAGCTCCGGACAGGGGGCGACCTTC. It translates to CASSSGQGATF.

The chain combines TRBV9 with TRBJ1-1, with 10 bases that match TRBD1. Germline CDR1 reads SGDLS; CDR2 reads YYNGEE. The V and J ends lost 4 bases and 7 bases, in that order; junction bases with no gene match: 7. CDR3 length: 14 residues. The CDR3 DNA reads TGTGCCAGCAGCCGTAGGACAGGGGGTTATGAAGCTTTCTTT. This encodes CASSRRTGGYEAFF. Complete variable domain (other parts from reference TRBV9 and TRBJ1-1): DSGVTQTPKHLITATGQRVTLRCSPRSGDLSVYWYQQSLDQGLQFLIQYYNGEERAKGNILERFSAQQFPDLHSELNLSSLELGDSALYFCASSRRTGGYEAFFGQGTRLTVV.